These 25 T cell receptor beta chains originate from one sample sequenced in a study of graft-versus-host responses after intestinal transplantation. Assay: immunoSEQ multiplex PCR; the TCRdb copy retains only in-frame clones and omits some. The data hold approximately 14,000 clones, with around 38% observed a single time. This sample comprised alloreactive CD4+ T cells from a mixed lymphocyte reaction culture, obtained before intestinal transplant. Indicated subset: CFSE-low proliferating T cells sorted from approximately 6-day pre-transplant mixed lymphocyte reaction (GvH or HvG direction). Source of these receptors: a human patient who received an intestinal transplant.

This clone was counted a few times. The rearrangement uses TRBV10-3 and TRBJ1-1; D is unclear. In germline, CDR1 is ENHRY, CDR2 SYGVKD. The V gene lost 6 bases and the J gene lost 3 bases, with 11 bases spanning the gap. The CDR3 is 13 amino acids. The DNA of the CDR3 is TGTGCCATCAGGTGGAGGTGGGACACTGAAGCTTTCTTT. Translating it yields CAIRWRWDTEAFF.

This clone occurred a few times. The chain carries TRBV4-3 and TRBJ2-1, with 8 bases that match TRBD2. Per germline, CDR1 LGHNA and CDR2 YSLEER. After removal of 0 bases from V and 4 bases from J, the junction contained 17 bases not matched to a gene. The CDR3 length is 20 residues. The DNA for the CDR3 is TGCGCCAGCAGCCAAGACACTAAAGATTCTAGACTAGCGCTGTACAATGAGCAGTTCTTC. It codes for CASSQDTKDSRLALYNEQFF.

The chain has TRBV5-1 and TRBJ2-5; a possible D gene is TRBD2 (5 bases). With 1 base removed from V and 0 bases from J, the gap between germline ends came to 13 bases. Germline CDR1 is SGHRS and CDR2 is YFSETQ. The CDR3 extends over 16 amino acids. CDR3 sequence reads: CASSLRTGMYQETQYF. The CDR3 coding sequence is TGCGCCAGCAGCTTGCGTACGGGGATGTACCAAGAGACCCAGTACTTC.

In its sample, this clone ranks as medium-sized. This chain links TRBV2 with TRBJ2-7, with D possibly matching TRBD2 (5 bases). CDR3 size: 13 residues. V lost 6 bases and J 0 bases, leaving 9 bases between the germline ends. The germline V gene has CDR1 SNHLY and CDR2 FYNNEI. The CDR3 reads CASSHRDSYEQYF. The CDR3 nucleotides read TGTGCCAGCAGCCACCGGGACTCCTACGAGCAGTACTTC.

This sequence joins TRBV5-1 and TRBJ2-7, with D perhaps matching TRBD2 (5 bases). Trimming removed 0 bases at V and 2 bases at J, with 9 bases between. The CDR3 covers 14 residues. The germline gives CDR1 SGHRS, CDR2 YFSETQ. CDR3 loop: CASSLDGLTYEQYF. CDR3 nucleotides: TGCGCCAGCAGCTTGGACGGACTTACCTACGAGCAGTACTTC. The full variable domain, with the rest looked up from reference TRBV5-1 and TRBJ2-7, is KAGVTQTPRYLIKTRGQQVTLSCSPISGHRSVSWYQQTPGQGLQFLFEYFSETQRNKGNFPGRFSGRQFSNSRSEMNVSTLELGDSALYLCASSLDGLTYEQYFGPGTRLTVT.

This clone came up a few times. The gene calls are TRBV7-6 and TRBJ2-3, with 16 bases fitting TRBD2. The CDR3 covers 20 residues. The V segment lost 3 bases and the J segment 2 bases; nucleotides outside the gene matches: 11. CDR1 is SGHVS and CDR2 is FNYEAQ in the germline V gene. The CDR3 sequence: CASSFSPGTSGGVNTDTQYF. As DNA, the CDR3 is TGTGCCAGCAGCTTCTCCCCCGGGACTAGCGGGGGGGTCAACACAGATACGCAGTATTTT.

V gene TRBV9 combines with J gene TRBJ2-6; 16 bases map to TRBD2. The germline V gene encodes CDR1 SGDLS and CDR2 YYNGEE. The CDR3 sequence is 20 residues long. Unmatched junction bases numbered 7, after V lost 3 bases and J lost 1 base. The CDR3 spells CASSEGLAGGRTSGANVLTF. CDR3 DNA sequence: TGTGCCAGCAGCGAGGGACTAGCGGGGGGGCGTACGTCTGGGGCCAACGTCCTGACTTTC.

V gene TRBV6-5 combines with J gene TRBJ1-3; TRBD1 is a possible D gene (6 bases). The CDR3 is 15 residues long. V lost 2 bases to trimming and J lost 4 bases, with 12 bases between them. The V gene's germline CDR1 is MNHEY and CDR2 SVGAGI. The CDR3 protein is CASSYHTGSGNTIYF. The CDR3 DNA is TGTGCCAGCAGTTACCATACAGGGTCCGGAAACACCATATATTTT.

The genes are TRBV30 and TRBJ2-2, with D possibly TRBD1 on 6 matching bases. Trimming took 2 bases from V and 7 from J, leaving 17 bases between them. The CDR3 spans 15 residues. The germline V gene encodes CDR1 GTSNPN and CDR2 SVGIG (reference sequence). The CDR3 DNA sequence: TGTGCCTGGAGTTGGATTTACAGGGATGGCGGGGAGCTGTTTTTT. It specifies CAWSWIYRDGGELFF.

V gene TRBV6-1 combines with J gene TRBJ2-3; the match to TRBD2 covers 10 bases. The germline CDR1 and CDR2 sequences are MNHNS and SASEGT. V gave up 6 bases and J gave up 0 bases; unmatched junction bases: 3. This CDR3 has 15 residues. CDR3 nucleotide sequence: TGTGCCAGCAGCGGACTAGCGGCAAGCACAGATACGCAGTATTTT. Its protein product is CASSGLAASTDTQYF.

V gene TRBV12-2 combines with J gene TRBJ1-4. TRBV12-2 is tagged as a pseudogene. The CDR3 spans 16 residues. The CDR3 coding sequence is TGTGCAAGTCGCTTAGCGCAATTCGCCCTAGATGAAAAACTGTTTTTT. Protein: CASRLAQFALDEKLFF.

This chain links TRBV19 with TRBJ1-1, with TRBD1 matching over 8 bases. Looked up from germline, CDR1 is LNHDA and CDR2 is SQIVND (reference sequence). The CDR3 length is 16 residues. Trimming took 5 bases from V and 2 from J; bases not matched to a gene: 10. The CDR3 sequence: CASSGTAGTGNTEAFF. CDR3 in DNA: TGTGCCAGTAGTGGGACAGCCGGGACAGGAAACACTGAAGCTTTCTTT.

In this sample, this clone turned up a few times. The chain links TRBV11-1 to TRBJ2-5; perhaps TRBD1 as D (6 bases). From germline, CDR1 is SGHAT and CDR2 FQDESV (reference sequence). V dropped 4 bases and J dropped 5 bases, with 17 bases sitting between them. The CDR3 extends over 15 amino acids. CDR3 sequence (DNA): TGTGCCAGCAGCTCACGGCCGGGGCAGGGGGAGACCCAGTACTTC. Translated: CASSSRPGQGETQYF.

The chain employs TRBV7-9 and TRBJ2-3; TRBD2 matches at 7 bases. Germline V gene data show CDR1 as SEHNR and CDR2 as FQNEAQ (reference sequence). Trimming cost V 4 bases and J 2 bases; bases outside gene matches: 6. The CDR3 runs 15 residues. This CDR3 is CASSSRSGPTDTQYF. For the CDR3, the DNA is TGTGCCAGCAGCTCCCGTAGCGGGCCCACAGATACGCAGTATTTT.

This clone turned up a few times. The chain joins TRBV7-2 to TRBJ2-7; TRBD1 is a possible D gene (5 bases). The V gene's germline CDR1 is SGHTA and CDR2 FQGNSA. This CDR3 comprises 15 residues. Trimming removed 5 bases from V and 4 bases from J, with 18 bases in between. CDR3 residues: CASSPGAVTVYEQYF. The CDR3 DNA reads TGTGCCAGCAGCCCTGGGGCGGTTACTGTTTACGAGCAGTACTTC.

The V and J genes are TRBV9 and TRBJ2-6; D gene unclear. The CDR3 spans 16 residues. Germline-derived CDR1 and CDR2 are SGDLS and YYNGEE. V was pared by 0 bases and J by 0 bases, with 7 bases between. CDR3 coding DNA: TGTGCCAGCAGCGTAGGGCACACCTCTGGGGCCAACGTCCTGACTTTC. It is translated as CASSVGHTSGANVLTF.

The rearrangement links TRBV7-2 to TRBJ1-2; 7 positions match TRBD1. Germline-derived CDR1 and CDR2 are SGHTA and FQGNSA. Trimming removed 4 bases from V and 4 bases from J; junction bases left unmatched: 0. The CDR3 sequence is 12 residues long. The DNA of the CDR3 is TGTGCCAGCAGCTCAGGGGGCTATGGCTACACCTTC. It yields the protein CASSSGGYGYTF.

This clone was seen more than once but under ten times. The V and J genes are TRBV29-1 and TRBJ1-2; the match to TRBD1 covers 9 bases. The V segment lost 2 bases and the J segment 2 bases; nucleotides outside the gene matches: 12. The CDR3 is 17 amino acids. Germline CDR1 and CDR2: SQVTM and ANQGSEA. The CDR3 here is CSVEYWYGTGRNYGYTF. The CDR3 nucleotides are TGCAGCGTTGAATATTGGTACGGGACAGGGCGGAACTATGGCTACACCTTC.

This clone came up a few times. J is TRBJ2-1 and V is TRBV10-3; 7 nucleotides match TRBD1. CDR3 length: 16 amino acids. Per germline, CDR1 ENHRY and CDR2 SYGVKD. V trimming: 2 bases; J trimming: 4 bases; junction bases outside the gene matches: 8. As DNA, the CDR3 is TGTGCCATCAGTGAGCGCCGGGACAGTGCTTACAATGAGCAGTTCTTC. It specifies CAISERRDSAYNEQFF.

Only a few counts were recorded for this clone. The chain is built from TRBV2 and TRBJ1-1; D possibly corresponds to TRBD1 (6 bases). The CDR3 sequence is 15 residues long. Trimming took 6 bases from V and 3 from J, leaving 17 bases between them. Germline CDR1 SNHLY, CDR2 FYNNEI. Written as DNA, the CDR3 is TGTGCCAGCAGCCTAGGTCCGACAGGCTACACTGAAGCTTTCTTT. It specifies CASSLGPTGYTEAFF. Full variable domain (outside the CDR3, taken from reference TRBV2 and TRBJ1-1): EPEVTQTPSHQVTQMGQEVILRCVPISNHLYFYWYRQILGQKVEFLVSFYNNEISEKSEIFDDQFSVERPDGSNFTLKIRSTKLEDSAMYFCASSLGPTGYTEAFFGQGTRLTVV.

This chain links TRBV27 with TRBJ2-2; 7 positions agree with TRBD2. Germline V gives CDR1 MNHEY, CDR2 SMNVEV (reference sequence). Unmatched junction bases numbered 0, after V lost 2 bases and J lost 3 bases. The CDR3 extends over 14 amino acids. The CDR3 here is CASSLLADTGELFF. For the CDR3, the DNA is TGTGCCAGCAGTTTACTAGCGGACACCGGGGAGCTGTTTTTT.

By share, this clone ranks as medium-sized. The CDR3 loop reads CASSPLGHLEAFF. The CDR3 DNA reads as TGTGCCAGCTCACCACTTGGACACCTTGAAGCTTTCTTT. The rearrangement joins TRBV18 to TRBJ1-1; a possible D gene is TRBD1 (5 bases). Germline assignment: CDR1 KGHSH and CDR2 LQKENI. The CDR3 is 13 residues long. Trimming cost V 1 base and J 7 bases, with 10 bases left between them.

This clone was counted a few times. This chain uses TRBV18 with TRBJ2-1; D might be TRBD1 (6 bases). Germline values: CDR1 KGHSH, CDR2 LQKENI. The germline V and J ends were trimmed by 2 bases and 2 bases, with 16 bases remaining between them. The length of the CDR3 is 17 residues. The CDR3 DNA is TGTGCCAGCTCACCATCGGTGGGGGCCAAGACCTACAATGAGCAGTTCTTC. It codes for CASSPSVGAKTYNEQFF.

The rearrangement joins TRBV7-6 to TRBJ2-2, with TRBD2 identical over 14 bases. In germline, CDR1 is SGHVS, CDR2 FNYEAQ. The CDR3 is 17 residues long. The ends lost 5 bases at V and 4 bases at J; junction bases unmatched: 6. In nucleotides, the CDR3 is TGTGCCAGCAGCATACGACTAGCGGGGGGGCTCACCGGGGAGCTGTTTTTT. Protein: CASSIRLAGGLTGELFF.

This clone was counted only a few times. The genes are TRBV7-2 and TRBJ1-2; D is unclear. The CDR3 is 14 amino acids. V shed 5 bases and J shed 7 bases, with 17 bases lying between them. Per germline, CDR1 SGHTA and CDR2 FQGNSA. CDR3 region: CASSRYPRATGYTF. The CDR3 DNA is TGTGCCAGCAGCCGCTACCCGAGGGCAACTGGCTACACCTTC.